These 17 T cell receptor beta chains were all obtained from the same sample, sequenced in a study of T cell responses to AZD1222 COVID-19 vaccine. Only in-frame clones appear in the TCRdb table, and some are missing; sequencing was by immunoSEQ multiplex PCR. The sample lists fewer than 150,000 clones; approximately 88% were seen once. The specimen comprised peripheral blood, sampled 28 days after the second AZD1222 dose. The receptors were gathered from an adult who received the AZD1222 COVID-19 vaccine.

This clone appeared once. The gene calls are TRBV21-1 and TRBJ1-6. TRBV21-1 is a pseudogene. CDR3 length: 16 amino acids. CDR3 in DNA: TGTGCCAGCAGCAAAGGCCCAATCCTCTATAATTCACCCCTCCACTTT. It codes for CASSKGPILYNSPLHF.

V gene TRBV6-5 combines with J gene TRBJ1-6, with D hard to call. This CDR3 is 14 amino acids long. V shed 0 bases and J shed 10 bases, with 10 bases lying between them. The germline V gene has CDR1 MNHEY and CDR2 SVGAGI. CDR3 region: CASSYSRRESPLHF. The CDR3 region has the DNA TGTGCCAGCAGTTACTCACGGAGGGAGTCACCCCTCCACTTT.

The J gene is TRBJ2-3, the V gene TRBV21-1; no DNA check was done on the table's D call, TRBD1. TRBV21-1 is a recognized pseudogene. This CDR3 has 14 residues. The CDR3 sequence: CASTRGQGADTQYF. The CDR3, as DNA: TGTGCCAGCACCCGGGGACAGGGGGCAGATACGCAGTATTTT.

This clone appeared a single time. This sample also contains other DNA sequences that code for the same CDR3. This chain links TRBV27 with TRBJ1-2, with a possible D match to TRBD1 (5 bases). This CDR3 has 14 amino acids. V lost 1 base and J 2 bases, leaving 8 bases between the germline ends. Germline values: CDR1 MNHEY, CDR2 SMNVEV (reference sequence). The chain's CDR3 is CASSLYPGNYGYTF. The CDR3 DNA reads TGTGCCAGCAGTTTATATCCAGGGAACTATGGCTACACCTTC.

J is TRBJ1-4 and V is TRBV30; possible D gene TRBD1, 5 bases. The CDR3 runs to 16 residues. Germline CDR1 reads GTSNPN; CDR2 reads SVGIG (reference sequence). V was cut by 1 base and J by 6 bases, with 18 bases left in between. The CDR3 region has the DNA TGTGCCTGGAGTGCACTAAACGCAGGGAAGGATGAAAAACTGTTTTTT. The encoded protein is CAWSALNAGKDEKLFF. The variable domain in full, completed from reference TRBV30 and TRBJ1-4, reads SQTIHQWPATLVQPVGSPLSLECTVEGTSNPNLYWYRQAAGRGLQLLFYSVGIGQISSEVPQNLSASRPQDRQFILSSKKLLLSDSGFYLCAWSALNAGKDEKLFFGSGTQLSVL.

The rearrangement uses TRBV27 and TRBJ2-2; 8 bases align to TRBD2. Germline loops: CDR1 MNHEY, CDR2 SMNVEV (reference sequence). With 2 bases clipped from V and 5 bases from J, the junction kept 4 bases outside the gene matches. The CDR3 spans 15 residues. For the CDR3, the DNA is TGTGCCAGCAGTTTAGAGGCTAGCGGGACCGGGGAGCTGTTTTTT. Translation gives CASSLEASGTGELFF.

CDR3 loop: CASGPRGSYEQYF. CDR3 DNA sequence: TGTGCCAGCGGACCCAGGGGTTCCTACGAGCAGTACTTC. The V and J genes are TRBV27 and TRBJ2-7; possibly TRBD1 for D (6 bases). V lost 8 bases, J lost 1 base, and 12 bases lay in between. CDR1 and CDR2 from the germline V gene are MNHEY and SMNVEV (reference sequence). This CDR3 comprises 13 residues.

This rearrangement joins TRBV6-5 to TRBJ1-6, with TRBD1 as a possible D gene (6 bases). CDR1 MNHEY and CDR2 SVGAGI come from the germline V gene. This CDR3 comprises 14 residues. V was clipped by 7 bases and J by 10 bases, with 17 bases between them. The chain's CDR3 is CASNDYRAGSPLHF. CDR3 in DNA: TGTGCCAGCAACGACTACAGGGCAGGATCACCCCTCCACTTT.

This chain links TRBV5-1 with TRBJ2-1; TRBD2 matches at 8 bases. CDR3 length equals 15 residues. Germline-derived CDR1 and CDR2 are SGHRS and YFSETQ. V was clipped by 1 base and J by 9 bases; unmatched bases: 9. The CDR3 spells CASSLRRGAGGEQFF. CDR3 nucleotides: TGCGCCAGCAGCTTGAGACGGGGTGCGGGGGGTGAGCAGTTCTTC.

CDR3 region: CASSGQGFYEQYF. In DNA form, the CDR3 reads TGTGCCAGCAGCGGACAGGGCTTCTACGAGCAGTACTTC. This chain connects TRBV2 to TRBJ2-7; 8 positions match TRBD1. The J segment lost 3 bases and the V segment lost 6 bases, leaving 4 bases of the junction unmatched. CDR1 is SNHLY and CDR2 is FYNNEI in the germline V gene. The CDR3 covers 13 residues.

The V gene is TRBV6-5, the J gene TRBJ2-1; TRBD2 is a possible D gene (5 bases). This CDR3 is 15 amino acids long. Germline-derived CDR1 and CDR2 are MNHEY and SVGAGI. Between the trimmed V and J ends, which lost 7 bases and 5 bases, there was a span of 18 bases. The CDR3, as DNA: TGTGCCAGCATTCCTCGGACTTCCCTCAACAATGAGCAGTTCTTC. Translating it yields CASIPRTSLNNEQFF.

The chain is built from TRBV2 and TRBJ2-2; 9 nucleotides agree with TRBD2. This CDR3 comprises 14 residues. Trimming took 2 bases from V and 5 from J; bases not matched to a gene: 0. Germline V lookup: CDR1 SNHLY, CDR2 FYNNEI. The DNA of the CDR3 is TGTGCCAGCAGTGAACTAGCGGGGACCGGGGAGCTGTTTTTT. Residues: CASSELAGTGELFF.

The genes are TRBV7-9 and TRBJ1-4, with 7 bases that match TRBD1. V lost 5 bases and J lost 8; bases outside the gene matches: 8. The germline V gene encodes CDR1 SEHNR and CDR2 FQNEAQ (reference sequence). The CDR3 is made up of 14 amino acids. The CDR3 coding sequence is TGTGCCAGCAGCGTGACAGGGTTAGACGAAAAACTGTTTTTT. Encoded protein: CASSVTGLDEKLFF.

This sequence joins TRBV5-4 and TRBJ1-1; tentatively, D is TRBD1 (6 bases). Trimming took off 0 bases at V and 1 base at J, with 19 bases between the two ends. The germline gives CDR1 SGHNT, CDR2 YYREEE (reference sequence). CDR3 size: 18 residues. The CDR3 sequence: CASSLGGALRLTNTEAFF. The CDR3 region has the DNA TGTGCCAGCAGCTTGGGGGGGGCCTTGAGACTTACGAACACTGAAGCTTTCTTT.

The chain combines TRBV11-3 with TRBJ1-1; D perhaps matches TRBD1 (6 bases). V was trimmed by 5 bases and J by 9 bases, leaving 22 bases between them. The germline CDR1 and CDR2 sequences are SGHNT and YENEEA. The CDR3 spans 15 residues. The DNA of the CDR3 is TGTGCCAGCAGCCTACAACAGGGATGGGGCGGGAAAGCTTTCTTT. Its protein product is CASSLQQGWGGKAFF.

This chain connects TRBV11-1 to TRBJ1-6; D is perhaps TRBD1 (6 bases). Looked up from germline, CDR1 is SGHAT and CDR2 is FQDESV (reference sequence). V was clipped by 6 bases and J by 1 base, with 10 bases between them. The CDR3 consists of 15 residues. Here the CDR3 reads CASRPGASYNSPLHF. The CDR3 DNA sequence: TGTGCCAGCAGACCAGGGGCGTCCTATAATTCACCCCTCCACTTT. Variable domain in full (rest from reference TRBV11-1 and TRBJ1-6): EAEVAQSPRYKITEKSQAVAFWCDPISGHATLYWYRQILGQGPELLVQFQDESVVDDSQLPKDRFSAERLKGVDSTLKIQPAELGDSAMYLCASRPGASYNSPLHFGNGTRLTVT.

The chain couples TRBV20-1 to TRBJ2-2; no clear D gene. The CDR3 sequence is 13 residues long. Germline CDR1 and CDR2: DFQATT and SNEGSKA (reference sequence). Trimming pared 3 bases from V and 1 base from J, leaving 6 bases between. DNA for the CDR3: TGCAGTGCTAGTTGGCAGAACACCGGGGAGCTGTTTTTT. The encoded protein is CSASWQNTGELFF.